Here is one T cell receptor beta chain with its context. Indicated time point: newly diagnosed GD, antithyroid drugs for less than 3 months. Isolated PBMC RNA provided the starting material for the TCR library. The data originate from a study of regulatory T cells in long-lasting Graves disease. Germline trimming cut 3 bases from V and 2 bases from J; bases unmatched to any gene: 3. There are 14 residues in the CDR3. Germline CDR1 is LGHDT and CDR2 is YNNKEL (reference sequence). Arm-PCR with iRepertoire HTBI primers amplified the CDR3 regions for these TCR beta libraries. TCRdb passed the multiplex PCR reads through MiXCR, listing each CDR3 protein once. The sample shows some 500,000 distinct CDR3 sequences, approximately 13% of them seen only once. This same sample was also part of a study on T cells in Graves' hyperthyroidism and ophthalmopathy.

The sequencing used peripheral blood mononuclear cells (PBMCs), collected at new diagnosis, from a patient treated with antithyroid drugs. This TCR came from a man aged 25-45 years with Graves disease. The gene calls are TRBV3-1 and TRBJ2-7, with 8 bases aligning to TRBD1. CDR3 DNA sequence: TGTGCCAGCAGCCATGGACAGGGTACCTACGAGCAGTACTTC. Protein sequence: CASSHGQGTYEQYF.